Below, one T cell receptor (beta chain) is given with its context. The sample originates from a study of blood T cell repertoires in COVID-19. Some clones are missing from TCRdb's copy, which holds only in-frame ones; the method was immunoSEQ multiplex PCR. The sample holds 150,000 to 200,000 clones, less than 90% seen once. The specimen was peripheral blood. This clonotype originated in a woman aged 70-85 years with COVID-19, enrolled during active disease.

CDR3 nucleotides: TGTGCCAGCAGCCCTATTGACAGATTCCAGCCCCAGCATTTT. Amino acid sequence: CASSPIDRFQPQHF. This chain links TRBV7-8 with TRBJ1-5, with TRBD1 as a possible D gene (5 bases). Per the germline V gene, CDR1 is SGHVS and CDR2 is FQNEAQ. The V end lost 5 bases, the J end lost 7 bases, and 15 bases lay between the germline ends. The CDR3 totals 14 residues. The whole variable domain, remainder taken from reference TRBV7-8 and TRBJ1-5, is GAGVSQSPRYKVAKRGQDVALRCDPISGHVSLFWYQQALGQGPEFLTYFQNEAQLDKSGLPSDRFFAERPEGSVSTLKIQRTQQEDSAVYLCASSPIDRFQPQHFGDGTRLSIL.